One T cell receptor (beta chain) is described in this entry. The sample belongs to a study of blood T cell repertoires in COVID-19. The wider study: Acute-phase and convalescent COVID-19 samples originated in the United States, Italy and Spain. T cells, B-cell-depleted T cells, or PBMCs provided the cDNA or gDNA that served as material.

Authors' analysis steps: Reference gene primer amplification gave nucleated cell count estimates. The data were produced by immunoSEQ multiplex PCR, yet TCRdb's version contains in-frame clones alone and is incomplete. V and J calls and clone size are those listed in that table; D and trimming were worked out from the DNA. This sample yields a few hundred thousand clones, of which approximately 86% are seen a single time; approximately 2.9% belongs to the top ten. This clonotype was sampled from a man aged 60 to 69 with acute or convalescent COVID-19. Source material: peripheral blood.

The CDR3 reads CASSLAPGGQGETQYF. CDR3 in DNA: TGCGCCAGCAGCTTGGCCCCGGGGGGGCAGGGGGAGACCCAGTACTTC. This chain joins TRBV5-1 and TRBJ2-5; 8 bases are a match to TRBD2. The CDR3 has 16 amino acids. V lost 0 bases to trimming and J lost 5 bases; unmatched junction nucleotides: 9. The germline gives CDR1 SGHRS, CDR2 YFSETQ.